This T cell receptor (beta chain) originates from a study of CD8 T cells in Susac syndrome. Germline V lookup: CDR1 LNHDA, CDR2 SQIVND (reference sequence). The trim removed 4 bases at V and 5 bases at J, leaving 1 base unmatched. CDR3 length equals 13 residues. RNA totalling about 0.45 to 1 ug underwent reverse transcription with random hexamers. Across 54 Vbeta and 13 Jbeta, TCR beta CDR3 was amplified with immunoSEQ multiplex PCR. Via MiXCR, TCRdb re-called the immunoSEQ multiplex PCR reads, giving one row per CDR3 protein. The sample comprises about 120,000 distinct CDR3 sequences, roughly 92% of which are singletons, and 0.12% rests with the top ten.

The clonotype comes from a human donor in good health. The genes are TRBV19 and TRBJ1-5, with 8 bases that match TRBD1. Sample: CD8+ T cells from PBMCs. CDR3 loop: CASSTGQDQPQHF. CDR3 coding DNA: TGTGCCAGTAGTACGGGACAGGATCAGCCCCAGCATTTT. Based on the CDR3 plus reference TRBV19 and TRBJ1-5, the full variable domain is DGGITQSPKYLFRKEGQNVTLSCEQNLNHDAMYWYRQDPGQGLRLIYYSQIVNDFQKGDIAEGYSVSREKKESFPLTVTSAQKNPTAFYLCASSTGQDQPQHFGDGTRLSIL.